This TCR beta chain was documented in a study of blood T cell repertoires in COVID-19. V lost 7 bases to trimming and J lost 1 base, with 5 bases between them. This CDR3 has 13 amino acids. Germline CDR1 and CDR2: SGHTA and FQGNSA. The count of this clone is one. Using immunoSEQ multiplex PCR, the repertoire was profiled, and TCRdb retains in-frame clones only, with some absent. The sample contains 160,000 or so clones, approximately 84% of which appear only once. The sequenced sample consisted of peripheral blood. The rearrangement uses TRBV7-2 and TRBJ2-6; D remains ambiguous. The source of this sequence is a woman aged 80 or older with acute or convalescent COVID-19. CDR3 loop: CASTVSGANVLTF. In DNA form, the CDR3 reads TGTGCCAGCACCGTATCTGGGGCCAACGTCCTGACTTTC. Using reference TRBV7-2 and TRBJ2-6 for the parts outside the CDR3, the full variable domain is GAGVSQSPSNKVTEKGKDVELRCDPISGHTALYWYRQSLGQGLEFLIYFQGNSAPDKSGLPSDRFSAERTGGSVSTLTIQRTQQEDSAVYLCASTVSGANVLTFGAGSRLTVL.